This record concerns one TCR beta chain sequence. Its antigen remains unknown. The CDR3 spans 17 residues. CDR1 and CDR2 (germline): MGHRA, YSYEKL. With V trimmed by 0 bases and J by 3 bases, 7 bases remained unmatched. The data were obtained in a study of shared clonotypes between healthy human individuals. In the study overall: Aged between 18 and 49, the donors were a couple of women and three men.

Donation came from healthy HIV-negative adults that had no recent acute infections or vaccinations. Deep-level running was used for the assay. Clones were sequenced by immunoSEQ multiplex PCR, and TCRdb holds only the in-frame ones, with some missing. The sample lists hundreds of thousands of clones; about three quarters were seen once. General observations from the study: Compared with memory subsets, naive subsets generally had larger estimated richness.

The rearrangement joins TRBV4-1 to TRBJ2-1; 8 bases align to TRBD2. Material: memory CD4+ T cells sorted from blood. The subset here: CD45RA-negative fraction. This TCR derives from a woman between 25 and 40 years old in good health. Here the CDR3 reads CASSQDPSSGYYNEQFF. For the CDR3, the DNA is TGCGCCAGCAGCCAAGATCCGTCTAGCGGGTACTACAATGAGCAGTTCTTC.